This record concerns one T cell receptor beta chain sequence. The clone's antigen remains unknown. No per-base quality is available; no much larger clone lies one base away. This sample was included in a study of T cell responses to AZD1222 COVID-19 vaccine (dated by TCRdb to the early 2020s). Regarding the research as a whole: A total of 233 trial participants underwent TCR sequencing, of whom roughly 210 had received two doses of AZD1222 and 26 had received two doses of the MenACWY control vaccine. Trial participants were enrolled by age into 18-55, 56-69 and 70-plus year subgroups, with approximately 150, 28 and 58 TCR-sequenced participants respectively. What the work shows at the level of the full study, not this receptor alone: Because no day 14 peak-response samples were available, the repertoires could be characterized only after the peak T cell response. Conclusions about previously exposed vaccinees are limited, since just a handful of AZD1222 recipients were seropositive for SARS-CoV-2 at baseline. Spike-specific TCR breadth and depth rose significantly after two AZD1222 doses compared with day 0 and with MenACWY recipients. Nearly half of unique spike-specific TCRs reportedly recognized epitopes outside regions mutated in the B.1.351 and B.1.1.7 variants. CD4 TCRs associated with the vaccine covered the entire spike protein, and the dominant responses were in regions 160-218 and 743-854. The 56-69-year group was small, and its depth increase did not reach significance, likely because of low power. Participants were mostly white British, with more females than males. The authors suggested clonal diversity may have been underestimated.

CDR1 and CDR2 are drawn from the germline V gene (reference sequence): MNHNY, SVGAGI. The CDR3 starts with the cysteine, ends with the phenylalanine, and has 13 residues. Of all the DNA, just the CDR3 is kept, 39 bases in frame from base 1. V is trimmed back by 11 bases and J by 10 bases, and the junction contains 9 bases that no gene match accounts for. The sample's time point, from its label and the paper: about 28 days (+/-7) after the second vaccine dose. AZD1222 recipients with second doses at about 4 weeks or about 12 weeks were pooled, because spike-specific TCR depth and breadth did not differ between schedules. The vaccinee samples were drawn from two UK trials, COV001 and COV002, one of which was a single-blind randomized controlled phase 2/3 trial testing AZD1222 (ChAdOx1 nCoV-19) in healthy adults. For TCRbeta chain sequencing, PBMC samples were collected from trial participants at day 0 and at day 28 after the second dose.

The CDR3 regions of human TCRbeta chains were subjected to immunosequencing. Regarding the original processing steps: Repertoire TCRs were matched against a reference library of SARS-CoV-2-specific TCRs generated with the MIRA antigen-specificity platform. Breadth was defined as the fraction of unique TCRs that were SARS-CoV-2-associated, and depth was defined as the fraction of total T cells that were SARS-CoV-2-associated. Using the MIRA data, each spike-specific TCR was mapped to the spike region that the TCR reacts to and placed in a CD4 or CD8 class. Log10-transformed breadth and depth values were compared by one-way ANOVA with Sidak's multiple comparisons tests. TCRdb holds this immuneACCESS table with in-frame rearrangements only. Some clones are missing; in checked studies, unresolved V genes explain under half, and the rest has no known cause. The DNA gave D and trimming, while V, J and clone size come from that table. For this sample there are over 120,000 clones; 86% appear just once. Around 5% of the sample rests with the top ten.

The starting material was peripheral blood, obtained 28 days after the second AZD1222 dose. This chain is built from TRBV6-6 and TRBJ1-6, and 9 junctional nucleotides match TRBD1. The sequence derives from an adult who received the AZD1222 COVID-19 vaccine. The nucleotide sequence is given as TGTGCCGCCTCGGGACAGGGTCAATCACCCCTCCACTTT. This sequence encodes CAASGQGQSPLHF.